This T cell receptor (beta chain) was found in a study of cytomegalovirus exposure and HLA in healthy donors. The overall study: Earlier sequencing of about 179 million T cells yielded about 120 million unique TCR beta sequences.

13 Jbeta primers and 60 Vbeta primers were used for the PCR. Original processing notes: The authors later counted roughly 79 million unique TCR beta chains, roughly 10 million of them shared. TCRdb keeps only in-frame clones here, not all; method: immunoSEQ multiplex PCR. V, J and clone size were drawn from that table, and D and trimming were deduced from the DNA. The sample records 200,000 to 250,000 clones, 75% to 85% being singletons. As to this clone: What it recognizes is unknown.

Overall study findings and caveats: One variant, a missense change in DCLRE1C, was linked in a later analysis to TCR beta V- and J-gene trimming. Most TCR beta V segments were productive about 90% or about 30% of the time in an earlier analysis.

Per germline, CDR1 MNHEY and CDR2 SMNVEV (reference sequence). The V segment lost 5 bases and the J segment 10 bases; nucleotides outside the gene matches: 12. The CDR3 spans 16 residues. Sequenced input: PBMCs. This clonotype was sampled from a woman aged 40-49 years in good health and CMV-seronegative. This chain links TRBV27 with TRBJ1-6; 9 bases line up with TRBD1. In DNA, the CDR3 is TGTGCCAGCAGTCCAGCTGCCGGGACAGGGAACTCACCCCTCCACTTT. Amino acid sequence: CASSPAAGTGNSPLHF.